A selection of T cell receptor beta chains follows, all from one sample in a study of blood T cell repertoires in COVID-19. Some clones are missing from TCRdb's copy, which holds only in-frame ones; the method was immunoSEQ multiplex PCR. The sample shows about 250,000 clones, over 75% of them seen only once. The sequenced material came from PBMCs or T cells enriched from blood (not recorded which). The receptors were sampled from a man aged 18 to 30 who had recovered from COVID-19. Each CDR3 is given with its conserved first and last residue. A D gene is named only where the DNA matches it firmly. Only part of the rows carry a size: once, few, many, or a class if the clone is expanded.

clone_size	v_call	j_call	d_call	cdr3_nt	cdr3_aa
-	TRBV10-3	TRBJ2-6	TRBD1	TGTGCCATCAGTCGGGACAGGATGTCTGGGGCCAACGTCCTGACTTTC	CAISRDRMSGANVLTF
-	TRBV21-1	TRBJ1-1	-	TGTGCCAGCAGCAAAGACCCCCGGGACAGGGGGCCAGTGAACACTGAAGCTTTCTTT	CASSKDPRDRGPVNTEAFF
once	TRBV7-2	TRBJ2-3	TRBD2	TGTGCCAGCAGCTCTAGGATGGGACTAGGGCTGGGCACAGATACGCAGTATTTT	CASSSRMGLGLGTDTQYF
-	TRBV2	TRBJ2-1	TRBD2	TGTGCCAGCAGAGCTAGCGGGAGGACCTACAATGAGCAGTTCTTC	CASRASGRTYNEQFF
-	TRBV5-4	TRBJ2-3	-	TGTGCCAGCAGCTTTCCAGTAGGGGGGGTCGAAGATACGCAGTATTTT	CASSFPVGGVEDTQYF
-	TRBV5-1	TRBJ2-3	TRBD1	TGCGCCAGCAGCCCGGACAGGTTAACAGATACGCAGTATTTT	CASSPDRLTDTQYF
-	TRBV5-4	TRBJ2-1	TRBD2	TGTGCCAGCAGCTTGGGGACTAGTGGGTGGAATGAGCAGTTCTTC	CASSLGTSGWNEQFF
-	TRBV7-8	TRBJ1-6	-	TGTGCCAGCAGCCAGAGGGGGGGAGCAGGTTCACCCCTCCACTTT	CASSQRGGAGSPLHF
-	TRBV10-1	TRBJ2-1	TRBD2	TGCGCCAGCAGTGAGCGGGGGGAAACCTACAATGAGCAGTTCTTC	CASSERGETYNEQFF
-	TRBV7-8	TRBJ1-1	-	TGTGCCAGCAGCTTAGCGAGGCGGTTTAACACTGAAGCTTTCTTT	CASSLARRFNTEAFF
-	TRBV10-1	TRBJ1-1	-	TGCGCCAGCAGTATTAATCGCCCAGGGTATCCTGAAGCTTTCTTT	CASSINRPGYPEAFF
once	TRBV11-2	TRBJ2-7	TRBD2	TGTGCCAGCAGTTACGGGACTAGCGGCTCCTACGAGCAGTACTTC	CASSYGTSGSYEQYF
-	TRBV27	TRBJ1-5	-	TGTGCCAGCAGTTTAACAGGGAACAATCAGCCCCAGCATTTT	CASSLTGNNQPQHF
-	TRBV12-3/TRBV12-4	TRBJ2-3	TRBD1	TGTGCCAGCAGTCGACAGGGTTCAGATACGCAGTATTTT	CASSRQGSDTQYF
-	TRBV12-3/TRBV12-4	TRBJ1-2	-	TGTGCCAGCAGTGAGACAGCTAACTATGGCTACACCTTC	CASSETANYGYTF
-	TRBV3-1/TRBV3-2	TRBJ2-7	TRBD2	TGTGCCAGCAGCCTGGGGATAGCGGGGGCATACGAGCAGTACTTC	CASSLGIAGAYEQYF
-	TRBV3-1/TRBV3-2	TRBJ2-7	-	TGTGCCAGCAGCCAAGGGGCAGGGTCCTACGAGCAGTACTTC	CASSQGAGSYEQYF
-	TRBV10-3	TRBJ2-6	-	TGTGCCATCAGTGATTCTACTGCCGCTAGTGGGGCCAACGTCCTGACTTTC	CAISDSTAASGANVLTF
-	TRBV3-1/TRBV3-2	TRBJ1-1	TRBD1	TGTGCCAGCAGCCATTGGGACAGGTCCTCTGCGGCTTTCTTT	CASSHWDRSSAAFF
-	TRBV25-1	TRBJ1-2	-	TGTGCCAGCAGTGAGGGGGCAGGTTATGGCTACACCTTC	CASSEGAGYGYTF
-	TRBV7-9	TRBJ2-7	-	TGTGCCAGCAGCCCTGGCTTCTACGAGCAGTACTTC	CASSPGFYEQYF
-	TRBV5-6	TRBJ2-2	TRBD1	TGTGCCAGCAGCCTGGGACAGGGGGTTAACACCGGGGAGCTGTTTTTT	CASSLGQGVNTGELFF
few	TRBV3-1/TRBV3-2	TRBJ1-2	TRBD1	TGTGCCAGCAGCCAAGGGGACAGGGTCGAACACACCTTC	CASSQGDRVEHTF
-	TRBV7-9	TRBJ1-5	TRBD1	TGTGCCAGCAGCTCCGAAGACAGGGACAATCAGCCCCAGCATTTT	CASSSEDRDNQPQHF
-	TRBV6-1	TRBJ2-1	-	TGTGCCAGCAGTGAGTCAGGGAATAGCGAGCAGTTCTTC	CASSESGNSEQFF
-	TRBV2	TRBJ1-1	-	TGTGCCAGCAGTGCGAGGGTCGGAGTCACTGAAGCTTTCTTT	CASSARVGVTEAFF
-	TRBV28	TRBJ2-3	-	TGTGCCAGCAGTACCACGGGGGCAGATACGCAGTATTTT	CASSTTGADTQYF
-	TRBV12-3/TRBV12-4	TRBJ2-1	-	TGTGCCAGCAGTTCGGGCAATGAGCAGTTCTTC	CASSSGNEQFF
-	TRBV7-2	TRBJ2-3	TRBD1	TGTGCCAGCAAGGGACAGGGGACAGATACGCAGTATTTT	CASKGQGTDTQYF
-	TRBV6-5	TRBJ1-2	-	TGTGCCATCCAAAGGGAGTCTGGAGGCTACACCTTC	CAIQRESGGYTF
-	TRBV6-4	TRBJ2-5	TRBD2	TGTGCCAGCAGTGTCCTAGCGGGGTCGGGTGAGACCCAGTACTTC	CASSVLAGSGETQYF
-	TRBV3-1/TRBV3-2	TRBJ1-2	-	TGTGCCAGCAGCCTCAGGGTGGGTGGCTACACCTTC	CASSLRVGGYTF
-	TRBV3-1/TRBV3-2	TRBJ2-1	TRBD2	TGTGCCAGCAGCGGGACTAGCGGGAGGGCAGGCTACAATGAGCAGTTCTTC	CASSGTSGRAGYNEQFF
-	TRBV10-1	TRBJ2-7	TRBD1	TGCGCCAGCAGTGGGACAGGGAACTACGAGCAGTACTTC	CASSGTGNYEQYF
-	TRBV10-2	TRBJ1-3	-	TGCGCCAGTAGAGGGACTGTCGACTCTGGAAACACCATATATTTT	CASRGTVDSGNTIYF
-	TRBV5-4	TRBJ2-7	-	TGTGCCAGCAGCCTGCAACAGGGATCCTACGAGCAGTACTTC	CASSLQQGSYEQYF
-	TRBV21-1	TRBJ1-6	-	TGTGCCAGCAGCAAAGGTCCGTTACCGAGGGTCTCCTATAATTCACCCCTCCACTTT	CASSKGPLPRVSYNSPLHF
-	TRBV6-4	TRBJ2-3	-	TGTGCCAGCAGTGATTCGGTAGATACGCAGTATTTT	CASSDSVDTQYF
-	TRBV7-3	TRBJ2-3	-	TGTGCCAGCAGCGGGACGGGGGTAGCAGCAGATACGCAGTATTTT	CASSGTGVAADTQYF
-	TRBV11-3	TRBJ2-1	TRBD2	TGTGCCAGCGGGGGCGGGAGGAACAATGAGCAGTTCTTC	CASGGGRNNEQFF
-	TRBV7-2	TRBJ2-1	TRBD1	TGTGCCAGCAGCTGGACCGGGACAGCTACTTCCAATGAGCAGTTCTTC	CASSWTGTATSNEQFF
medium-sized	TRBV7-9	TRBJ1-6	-	TGTCCCAGCAGCACTCACGACCGGGGGGGAGTAAATTCACCCCTCCACTTT	CPSSTHDRGGVNSPLHF
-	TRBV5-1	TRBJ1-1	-	TGCGCCAGCAGCGTGGACGGGAGCACTGAAGCTTTCTTT	CASSVDGSTEAFF
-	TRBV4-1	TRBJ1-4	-	TGCGCCAGCAGCCAAGCCGCAGGGGAAAAACTGTTTTTT	CASSQAAGEKLFF
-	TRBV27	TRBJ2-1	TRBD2	TGTGCCAGCAGTTTCTTTCTGGGTTTGACTAGCCCTGATAACAATGAGCAGTTCTTC	CASSFFLGLTSPDNNEQFF
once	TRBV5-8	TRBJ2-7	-	TGTGCCAGCAGCTTGCTCTATCTGGGCTCTACCTACGAGCAGTACTTC	CASSLLYLGSTYEQYF
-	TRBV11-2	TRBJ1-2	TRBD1	TGTGCCAGCAGCTTAATTCGGACAGGGGAATATGGCTACACCTTC	CASSLIRTGEYGYTF
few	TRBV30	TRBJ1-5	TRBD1	TGTGCCTGGAGGGGACAGGGGGGCGTTCAGCCCCAGCATTTT	CAWRGQGGVQPQHF
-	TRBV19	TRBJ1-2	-	TGTGCCAGTAGTGTGACACTTAACTATGGCTACACCTTC	CASSVTLNYGYTF
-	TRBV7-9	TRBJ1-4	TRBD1	TGTGCCAGCAGCGTGTCAGGGACAGGGGAAAAACTGTTTTTT	CASSVSGTGEKLFF
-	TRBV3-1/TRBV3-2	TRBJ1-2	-	TGTGCCAGCAGCCTCTCCTTTATGATCCAGGGAAACTATGGCTACACCTTC	CASSLSFMIQGNYGYTF
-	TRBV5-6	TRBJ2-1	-	TGTGCCAGCAGCTTGGGACTAGGCTCCTACAATGAGCAGTTCTTC	CASSLGLGSYNEQFF
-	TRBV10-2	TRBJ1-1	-	TGCGCCAGCAGTGCCGGTCTCCTAGGGAACACTGAAGCTTTCTTT	CASSAGLLGNTEAFF
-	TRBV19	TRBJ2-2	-	TGTGCCAGTAGCCGGGACATGGTAGGAACCGGGGAGCTGTTTTTT	CASSRDMVGTGELFF
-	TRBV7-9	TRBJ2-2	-	TGTGCCAGCAGCCTGGTTGCGGTGAACACCGGGGAGCTGTTTTTT	CASSLVAVNTGELFF